This TCR beta chain was obtained from a study of chemoradiotherapy in HPV16-positive cancers. V lost 0 bases and J 4 bases, leaving 9 bases between the germline ends. This CDR3 has 14 amino acids. Germline loops: CDR1 MNHNY, CDR2 SVGAGI (reference sequence). Here immunoSEQ multiplex PCR was the method, and the copy in TCRdb shows in-frame clones only, minus some. The sample holds around 15,000 clones, more than 70% seen once. Sampling was done from a patient who underwent chemoradiotherapy. The clonotype comes from a human donor with HPV-associated anogenital cancer. This chain uses TRBV6-6 with TRBJ1-1; D perhaps matches TRBD1 (6 bases). Here the CDR3 reads CASSYSSGVTEAFF. The CDR3 DNA sequence: TGTGCCAGCAGTTACTCGTCAGGGGTCACTGAAGCTTTCTTT.